A single sample gave rise to the 21 T cell receptor beta chains below, sequenced in a study of beta chain features in type 1 diabetes. General study findings and limits: In all four CD4+ subsets, TCRB CDR3 length was significantly, moderately reduced in type 1 diabetes.

For these receptors, no antigen is known. Sequenced material consisted of expressed TCRB transcripts (all of the isolated RNA was reverse transcribed). The assay was immunoSEQ multiplex PCR, and TCRdb's table has in-frame clones only and misses some. The sample gives hundreds of thousands of clones, roughly an eighth of which show up once; less than 0.025% is in the top ten. Sequences were obtained from naive CD4+ T cells from blood. All receptors derive from a young man with type 1 diabetes.

This clone was seen a handful of times. V gene TRBV28 combines with J gene TRBJ2-3; TRBD2 matches at 9 bases. Unmatched junction bases numbered 11, after V lost 5 bases and J lost 5 bases. The CDR3 runs 16 residues. Germline CDR1 is MDHEN and CDR2 is SYDVKM. The CDR3 DNA reads TGTGCCAGCAGTATCCTAGCGGGACTTACGGGAGATACGCAGTATTTT. Translated: CASSILAGLTGDTQYF.

This clone was observed a few times. Other DNA sequences from this sample encode an identical CDR3 as well. The chain joins TRBV5-1 to TRBJ2-7; 8 bases are shared with TRBD1. The CDR3 contains 14 residues. Trimming cost V 3 bases and J 2 bases; bases outside gene matches: 4. Germline values: CDR1 SGHRS, CDR2 YFSETQ. The CDR3 reads CASSSGQGPYEQYF. The CDR3 DNA sequence: TGCGCCAGCAGCTCCGGACAGGGACCCTACGAGCAGTACTTC.

A few counts support this clone. This rearrangement joins TRBV5-4 to TRBJ2-1; D is unclear. Germline V lookup: CDR1 SGHNT, CDR2 YYREEE (reference sequence). This CDR3 spans 14 amino acids. Between the trimmed V and J ends, which lost 6 bases and 7 bases, there was a span of 17 bases. CDR3 in DNA: TGTGCCAGCACCCCTGCCGGTGGAAGGAATGAGCAGTTCTTC. Translated, it gives CASTPAGGRNEQFF.

This clone has a handful of counts. The chain joins TRBV13 to TRBJ1-1, with D possibly matching TRBD1 (5 bases). The CDR3 runs 14 residues. Trimming left V 0 bases short and J 8 bases short, with 13 bases between. The germline gives CDR1 PRHDT, CDR2 FYEKMQ (reference sequence). CDR3 nucleotide sequence: TGTGCCAGCAGCTTAGGCAAGGCAGGGAAAGAAGCTTTCTTT. Amino acid sequence: CASSLGKAGKEAFF.

Only a few counts were recorded for this clone. The gene calls are TRBV27 and TRBJ2-2; a possible D gene is TRBD2 (5 bases). Germline V gene lookup returns CDR1 MNHEY and CDR2 SMNVEV (reference sequence). Trimming stripped 3 bases from V and 6 bases from J, with 14 bases between. The CDR3 has 15 residues. This CDR3 reads CASSFEGNSAGELFF. In nucleotides, the CDR3 is TGTGCCAGCAGTTTCGAGGGCAATAGCGCCGGGGAGCTGTTTTTT.

The V call is TRBV4-2, the J call TRBJ2-1; 9 bases match TRBD2. Germline-derived CDR1 and CDR2 are LGHNA and YNFKEQ. The CDR3 is 15 residues long. The V segment lost 0 bases and the J segment 8 bases; nucleotides outside the gene matches: 5. CDR3 sequence (DNA): TGTGCCAGCAGCCAAGATCTAGCGGGGCGCTATGAGCAGTTCTTC. Amino acid sequence: CASSQDLAGRYEQFF.

The chain employs TRBV18 and TRBJ1-5; D not certain. Per the germline V gene, CDR1 is KGHSH and CDR2 is LQKENI. With 3 bases removed from V and 0 bases from J, the gap between germline ends came to 15 bases. CDR3 length equals 17 residues. CDR3 protein: CASSPGVGTYSNQPQHF. The CDR3, as DNA: TGTGCCAGCTCACCGGGCGTGGGTACATATAGCAATCAGCCCCAGCATTTT.

This clone occurred a few times. The V gene is TRBV9, the J gene TRBJ2-1; 10 positions match TRBD2. J was trimmed by 2 bases and V by 0 bases; bases with no gene match: 2. The CDR3 has 16 residues. Germline-derived CDR1 and CDR2 are SGDLS and YYNGEE. Here the CDR3 reads CASSVELAGPYNEQFF. DNA for the CDR3: TGTGCCAGCAGCGTAGAACTAGCGGGACCCTACAATGAGCAGTTCTTC.

This chain connects TRBV9 to TRBJ2-3, with D possibly being TRBD1 (5 bases). The CDR3 is made up of 14 amino acids. V was clipped by 0 bases and J by 9 bases, with 14 bases between them. Germline V gene sequence: CDR1 SGDLS, CDR2 YYNGEE. CDR3 DNA: TGTGCCAGCAGCGTAGTGGACGGCCCAGGGACGCAGTATTTT. Translated: CASSVVDGPGTQYF.

This clone showed up just a few times. V and J are TRBV10-3 and TRBJ1-5, with 7 bases that match TRBD1. The germline V gene has CDR1 ENHRY and CDR2 SYGVKD. This CDR3 comprises 16 residues. V lost 4 bases, J lost 0 bases, and 6 bases stayed unmatched. CDR3 DNA: TGTGCCATCAGTGTCAACTACAGGGGTAGCAATCAGCCCCAGCATTTT. This translates into CAISVNYRGSNQPQHF.

This clone was picked up a small number of times. V and J are TRBV4-1 and TRBJ2-5, with TRBD2 matching over 10 bases. V dropped 6 bases and J dropped 0; count of bases not matched to a gene: 4. CDR1 and CDR2 from the germline V gene are MGHRA and YSYEKL. The length of the CDR3 is 15 residues. CDR3 protein: CASSPGLADQETQYF. The CDR3, as DNA: TGCGCCAGCAGTCCAGGACTAGCGGACCAAGAGACCCAGTACTTC.

The chain links TRBV7-3 to TRBJ2-3; 9 positions agree with TRBD1. The junction had 7 bases not matched to a gene; V was cut back by 3 bases and J by 3 bases. CDR1 is SGHTA, CDR2 FQGTGA, per germline. This CDR3 is 16 amino acids long. CDR3 coding DNA: TGTGCCAGCAGCTTCGGGACAGGGCCTAGGACAGATACGCAGTATTTT. This codes for CASSFGTGPRTDTQYF.

The J gene is TRBJ2-1, the V gene TRBV5-1, with 11 positions matching TRBD2. The J segment lost 2 bases and the V segment lost 0 bases, leaving 7 bases of the junction unmatched. Germline V gene lookup returns CDR1 SGHRS and CDR2 YFSETQ. The CDR3 covers 18 residues. CDR3 DNA sequence: TGCGCCAGCAGCTTGGATCCTAGCGGGGGGAACGCCTACAATGAGCAGTTCTTC. Translated: CASSLDPSGGNAYNEQFF.

The chain has TRBV2 and TRBJ1-2, with D unresolved. The germline CDR1 and CDR2 sequences are SNHLY and FYNNEI. The CDR3 length is 14 residues. V lost 2 bases, J lost 0 bases, and 7 bases lay in between. This CDR3 is CASSEYGANYGYTF. In nucleotides, the CDR3 is TGTGCCAGCAGTGAATACGGGGCTAACTATGGCTACACCTTC.

This clone occurred a few times. CDR3 sequence: CAWSPPGQQNTEAFF. The CDR3 nucleotides are TGTGCCTGGAGTCCTCCGGGACAGCAGAACACTGAAGCTTTCTTT. The chain uses TRBV30 and TRBJ1-1, with 7 bases identical to TRBD1. J lost 1 base, V lost 2 bases, and 7 bases had no gene match. This CDR3 spans 15 amino acids. Germline lookup yields CDR1 GTSNPN and CDR2 SVGIG (reference sequence).

This clone was recorded a few times. V gene TRBV6-5 combines with J gene TRBJ2-1; D assignment may be TRBD1 or TRBD2 (5 bases each). The CDR3 sequence is 14 residues long. Trimming pared 4 bases from V and 6 bases from J, leaving 13 bases between. Looked up from germline, CDR1 is MNHEY and CDR2 is SVGAGI. CDR3 sequence (DNA): TGTGCCAGCAGTTCCGGGACCAATCCCAATGAGCAGTTCTTC. It translates to CASSSGTNPNEQFF.

The chain employs TRBV7-9 and TRBJ1-1, with D possibly matching TRBD1 (5 bases). This CDR3 has 12 residues. The germline V gene encodes CDR1 SEHNR and CDR2 FQNEAQ (reference sequence). V lost 4 bases, J lost 4 bases, and 7 bases lay in between. CDR3 nucleotides: TGTGCCAGCAGCTGGGACGGCACTGAAGCTTTCTTT. Protein sequence: CASSWDGTEAFF. The full variable domain, in which reference TRBV7-9 and TRBJ1-1 provide the parts outside the CDR3, is DTGVSQNPRHKITKRGQNVTFRCDPISEHNRLYWYRQTLGQGPEFLTYFQNEAQLEKSRLLSDRFSAERPKGSFSTLEIQRTEQGDSAMYLCASSWDGTEAFFGQGTRLTVV.

The table lists this clone with a few counts. V and J are TRBV7-9 and TRBJ2-7; possibly TRBD1 for D (5 bases). This CDR3 contains 15 residues. The germline gives CDR1 SEHNR, CDR2 FQNEAQ (reference sequence). Trimming removed 5 bases from V and 3 bases from J, with 17 bases in between. The CDR3 loop is CASSPAPGRGYEQYF. The DNA for the CDR3 is TGTGCCAGCAGCCCCGCCCCAGGAAGGGGCTACGAGCAGTACTTC.

V is TRBV7-6 and J is TRBJ1-5, with D possibly being TRBD1 (6 bases). The CDR3 sequence is 18 residues long. The germline gives CDR1 SGHVS, CDR2 FNYEAQ. Between the trimmed V and J ends, which lost 0 bases and 1 base, there was a span of 16 bases. CDR3 DNA: TGTGCCAGCAGCTTAGCGGCCTCACAGGGACTCAGCAATCAGCCCCAGCATTTT. Protein: CASSLAASQGLSNQPQHF.

The chain links TRBV6-5 to TRBJ2-7; the D gene is possibly TRBD1 (5 bases). V lost 2 bases and J lost 5, with 7 bases in between. The CDR3 is made up of 12 amino acids. The germline CDR1 and CDR2 sequences are MNHEY and SVGAGI. Here the CDR3 reads CASSYQGHEQYF. The CDR3 DNA reads as TGTGCCAGCAGTTACCAGGGTCACGAGCAGTACTTC.

This clone was detected a few times. The chain employs TRBV5-1 and TRBJ2-1, with D possibly being TRBD2 (5 bases). The ends were cut back, 4 bases at V and 10 bases at J, with 15 bases in the middle. The CDR3 sequence is 13 residues long. Germline V gene lookup returns CDR1 SGHRS and CDR2 YFSETQ. DNA of the CDR3: TGCGCCAGCAGCGCGGGCACCCCCGGGGAGCAGTTCTTC. This gives the protein CASSAGTPGEQFF. Together with reference TRBV5-1 and TRBJ2-1, the CDR3 gives the full variable domain: KAGVTQTPRYLIKTRGQQVTLSCSPISGHRSVSWYQQTPGQGLQFLFEYFSETQRNKGNFPGRFSGRQFSNSRSEMNVSTLELGDSALYLCASSAGTPGEQFFGPGTRLTVL.